Reported below is one TCR beta chain. What it binds is not known. The data stem from a study of radiotherapy plus CTLA-4 blockade in lung cancer. Whole-study findings and limits: In blood, after radiotherapy plus ipilimumab, tumor-derived TCR clones expanded.

Assay used: immunoSEQ multiplex PCR; TCRdb lists only in-frame clones, some missing. Of around 120,000 clones listed, roughly 74% were seen once; the top ten hold approximately 4.7%. Trimming pared 2 bases from V and 8 bases from J, leaving 10 bases between. Germline V gene sequence: CDR1 MNHEY, CDR2 SMNVEV (reference sequence). The CDR3 is 13 amino acids. Receiving focal radiation plus CTLA-4 blockade with ipilimumab were patients who had chemo-refractory metastatic non-small-cell lung cancer. This chain links TRBV27 with TRBJ2-1; D is ambiguous. This clonotype was sampled from a human donor with non-small cell lung cancer who had a partial response to radiotherapy plus ipilimumab. The specimen comprised peripheral blood, sampled from a patient treated with radiotherapy plus ipilimumab. The CDR3 coding sequence is TGTGCCAGCAGTTTAGTGTACTCCGATGAGCAGTTCTTC. This encodes CASSLVYSDEQFF.